The T cell receptor (beta chain) under discussion was sequenced for a study of cytomegalovirus exposure and HLA in healthy donors (dated by TCRdb to 2016 to 2017). In the study overall: According to an earlier analysis of 587 of the donors, about 180 million T cells yielded roughly 110 million unique TCR beta sequences and approximately 300 Gb of sequence data. In a later genetic analysis, genome-wide SNP genotypes for about three fifths of the 666 donors were used, and that subset was treated as a discovery cohort. The study profiled the T cell repertoires of around 700 subjects by immunosequencing and related them to cytomegalovirus serostatus. Along with the roughly 610-subject first cohort, a separate validation cohort of around 120 different subjects was used. An earlier analysis of approximately 640 of the donors applied high-throughput TCR beta sequencing to assess whether each TCR beta V gene segment acted as functional or pseudogenic. The aim of the study was to test whether cataloging public T cell receptors could identify signatures of past pathogen exposure. To predict cytomegalovirus infection status, the study brought together high-throughput TCR immunosequencing, statistical association of individual TCRs with disease status, and machine learning. HLA typing included class I and class II loci at four-digit resolution. Because of strong linkage in the cohort, roughly five DR-DQ haplotypes were treated as single units for association and clustering. An early release that covered approximately 600 HLA-typed donors contained 250 to 350 gigabases of sequencing data and about 93 million unique TCR sequences. A later analysis re-analyzed previously published TCR beta repertoires from 550 to 700 donors and added high-resolution HLA genotyping to study TCR occurrence patterns. Alongside the repertoire data, information on donor age, sex, ethnicity and CMV serostatus was compiled. The genetic ancestry cluster associated with self-reported Caucasian donors included 80% to 90% of the roughly 360 genotyped donors. All discovery cohort repertoires had been generated on a single sequencing platform. Among roughly 400 genotyped donors of the cohort, an average of approximately 240,000 unique TCR beta nucleotide sequences were sequenced per donor, roughly 20% of them non-productive. Typing coverage differed by locus: A, B, C, DRB1 and DQB1 were typed in roughly 629-630 donors, DQA1 in 522, DPA1 in 600 to 610, and DPB1 in 450 to 490. Rather than drawing on any new phenotypic data, the later analysis identified candidate immune exposures from TCR beta sequences and the way those sequences occurred across donors. What the study reported, not specific to this receptor: The sequencing pipeline was judged likely to have produced a cluster of highly shared sequence variants as a technical artifact. Some IMGT-functional V segments, including TRBV6-2 and TRBV6-3, could not be told apart with the 87-base-pair reads, so those segments were excluded. The classifier was reported to diagnose cytomegalovirus status with high specificity and sensitivity in both the original cohort and the validation cohort. A total of some 180 TCR beta chains were listed by the study as associated with cytomegalovirus. The authors suggested that the approach could potentially be extended to other disease states and immunological phenotypes. Linkage disequilibrium might explain the correlated functional status among segregating V segments, but an unknown experimental factor could not be ruled out. The only immune exposure information available for the cohort was CMV serostatus. In an earlier analysis of some 540 of the donors, most TCR beta V segments appeared in productive rearrangements about 87% or about 30% of the time, broadly matching IMGT annotations. A later analysis associated about 17,000 TCR beta sequences with specific HLA alleles at a false discovery rate of 0.05. While some public TCRs were present in many individuals, most TCR sequences turned up only very rarely across donors. According to a later analysis, parvovirus B19, influenza, CMV and Epstein-Barr virus appeared linked to several top co-occurrence clusters. Three of the identified cytomegalovirus-associated TCR beta chains were confirmed in vitro to be specific for cytomegalovirus antigens. According to a later genetic analysis, donors in an Asian-associated ancestry cluster had fewer N-insertions in productive TCRs than the roughly 670-donor mean. In a later analysis, most CMV-associated TCR beta chains were found to appear HLA-restricted, with HLA associations seemingly driven largely by CMV exposure. According to a later analysis, TCR association rates differed among HLA loci, with DRB1 alleles showing the most associated TCRs and HLA-C alleles showing the fewest. The earlier analysis of around 600 of the donors excluded 15 to 20 rarely observed V segments, including chromosome 9 orphons, because counts were too low. The presence/absence analyses assumed that sequencing depth was roughly uniform across donors, and that assumption may not be true. A further reported finding was that TCR beta sequences accurately predicted the HLA-A and HLA-B alleles for most subjects in the first cohort. In a later analysis, HLA-associated TCR beta chains were found to be more clonally expanded and to have lower generation probabilities than equally common non-associated chains. An association between a missense DCLRE1C variant and V-gene and J-gene trimming of TCR beta chains was found in a later genetic analysis and replicated in an independent cohort. Assigning TCR associations to individual alleles was difficult when HLA alleles, especially DR and DQ, strongly co-occurred. Because HLA typing was missing for some donors at each locus, association tests included only the typed subset. The cohort was sequenced for TCR beta chains only, and without alpha or paired-chain data the features that could be detected were limited.

Receptor libraries were prepared by the immunoSEQ multiplex PCR assay. The multiplex PCR relied on a mix of 60 forward primers for TCR Vbeta segments and 13 reverse primers for TCR Jbeta segments. A multiplex PCR assay on genomic DNA amplified the CDR3 region of rearranged TCR beta genes. On the Illumina HiSeq System, the amplified TCR beta libraries were sequenced as 87-base-pair reads. For the original study's pipeline: A later analysis tallied around 87 million unique TCR beta chains across the 610 or so repertoires, and around 9.9 million of those chains were shared by two or more donors. A nearest-neighbor algorithm error-corrected the raw reads and collapsed the reads into unique sequences, merging closely related sequences to remove PCR and sequencing errors. Alignment of CDR3 sequences to IMGT reference sequences was used to assign V, D and J gene segments. For a sequence to be retained, a match of at least six nucleotides to both a V gene segment and a J gene segment was required. Rearrangements were called productive when the CDR3 lacked stop codons and stayed in frame with V and J; all others were non-productive. Following IMGT convention, CDR3 was defined as the stretch from the second conserved V-encoded cysteine to the conserved J-encoded phenylalanine. The earlier analysis of 587 of the donors excluded sequences that lacked an unambiguous match to a single V gene segment. An earlier analysis of about 590 of the donors classified V segments as functional when productive rearrangements were above 56.7% and as segregating when the standard deviation between donors was above 5%. To diagnose cytomegalovirus status from the catalog of TCR beta chain sequences, a statistical classification framework was built. V and J gene assignment, in a later analysis, came from comparing TCR nucleotide sequences with IMGT/GENE-DB human TR gene sequences. Using the TCRdist pipeline, a later analysis assigned CDR3 sequences along with most-parsimonious VDJ recombination scenarios. In a later analysis, every TCR beta chain was defined by the combination of its CDR3 amino acid sequence and its V-gene family, and reads without a unique V-gene family were dropped. A later analysis removed 500 to 650 highly shared, low-generation-probability nucleotide sequences to deal with suspected cross-contamination and a sequencing artifact. For each public chain, a later analysis derived a clonal expansion index from normalized ranks of inferred template counts within each repertoire. Generation probabilities in a later analysis came from a VDJ recombination model fitted to out-of-frame rearrangements, and those results were checked against IGoR. In a later analysis, hypergeometric tests were used to score TCR-TCR, TCR-HLA and TCR-CMV co-occurrence, with a repertoire-size bias correction applied to TCR pairs. To estimate false discovery rates, a later analysis permuted the HLA or CMV assignments 20 times. In a later analysis, co-occurring TCRs were grouped using DBSCAN, with TCRdist sequence similarity added in when clustering inside HLA-allele-positive subsets. Co-occurrence clustering excluded repertoires with fewer than 30,000 or more than 120,000 public chains, plus five with anomalous nucleotide sharing. Not all clones reach the TCRdb copy of this immuneACCESS table, which keeps in-frame sequences only. Checked studies attribute under half of the gap to unresolved V genes and leave the rest unexplained. V and J calls and clone size come straight from that table; D and trimming were deduced from the DNA. The sample table shows roughly 110,000 clones, and about 71% are seen once. In total, the top ten clones hold about 0.8% of the sample.

In regard to this clone: Its target antigen remains unknown. It has no much larger one-base neighbor in the sample; base qualities were not kept.

The cohort comprised some 700 healthy bone marrow donors. All cohort members were sampled while nominally healthy, although unrecorded immune exposures were likely present. The donor was CMV seronegative and was included in the group of approximately 350 seronegative cohort members. Every donor gave a peripheral blood sample, and the peripheral blood mononuclear cells from that sample were used for TCR beta sequencing. Genomic DNA extraction from the blood cell samples was performed with the Qiagen DNeasy Blood Extraction Kit. V is shortened by 9 bases, J by 0 bases, and the region joining them spans 15 bases. The germline V gene provides CDR1 SNHLY and CDR2 FYNNEI. The CDR3, cysteine through phenylalanine, is 15 amino acids long. Kept here is only the CDR3 DNA, which spans 45 bases and is read in frame from base 1.

The specimen was PBMCs. The TCR comes from a boy younger than 18 in good health and CMV-seronegative. The V and J segments used are TRBV2 and TRBJ1-3, with an unclear D gene assignment. The CDR3 here reads CARGLDGNSGNTIYF. The sequenced DNA: TGTGCCAGAGGCTTAGACGGGAACTCTGGAAACACCATATATTTT.